These 20 T cell receptor beta chains share one sample of origin, sequenced in a study of T cells in Graves' hyperthyroidism and ophthalmopathy. Researchers took RNA transcripts and amplified the TCR beta CDR3 regions from them. HTBI primers were the set used in a first-round RT-PCR of the TCR CDR3. MiXCR was run by TCRdb on the multiplex PCR reads, yielding one entry per CDR3 protein. The repertoire consists of approximately 420,000 distinct CDR3 sequences, with 15% occurring once and the leading ten covering roughly 33%. The sample comprised blood. These receptors were obtained from a woman in her twenties or thirties with Graves' hyperthyroidism.

This clonotype has ten or more counts. The rearrangement links TRBV7-3 to TRBJ2-7, with D possibly being TRBD1 (5 bases). V lost 5 bases to trimming and J lost 5 bases, with 13 bases between them. Germline V lookup: CDR1 SGHTA, CDR2 FQGTGA. CDR3 length: 13 residues. The CDR3 DNA sequence: TGTGCCAGCAGCCGGCGGCCACAGGACGAGCAGTACTTC. Protein sequence: CASSRRPQDEQYF.

The table lists this clonotype with many counts. V and J are TRBV3-1 and TRBJ2-1; no clear D gene. Germline V lookup: CDR1 LGHDT, CDR2 YNNKEL (reference sequence). V was clipped by 4 bases and J by 0 bases, with 10 bases between them. The CDR3 runs 15 residues. The CDR3 protein is CASSLTVSSYNEQFF. The CDR3 DNA reads TGTGCCAGCAGCCTAACGGTGAGCTCCTACAATGAGCAGTTCTTC.

This clonotype showed up many times. The V and J genes are TRBV9 and TRBJ1-2, with 7 bases that match TRBD1. The CDR3 is made up of 14 amino acids. V shed 4 bases, J shed 6 bases, and the junction held 9 bases outside the gene matches. Germline assignment: CDR1 SGDLS and CDR2 YYNGEE. This CDR3 is CASSPRTGVHGYTF. The CDR3 DNA reads as TGTGCCAGCAGCCCAAGAACAGGGGTTCATGGCTACACCTTC. The whole variable domain, filled in from reference TRBV9 and TRBJ1-2, reads DSGVTQTPKHLITATGQRVTLRCSPRSGDLSVYWYQQSLDQGLQFLIQYYNGEERAKGNILERFSAQQFPDLHSELNLSSLELGDSALYFCASSPRTGVHGYTFGSGTRLTVV.

This sequence joins TRBV29-1 and TRBJ2-6; D is uncertain. Germline V CDR1 and CDR2: SQVTM, ANQGSEA. The V gene lost 4 bases and the J gene lost 2 bases, with 6 bases spanning the gap. The CDR3 extends over 13 amino acids. The CDR3 spells CSVARAGANVLTF. CDR3 DNA: TGCAGCGTTGCAAGAGCTGGGGCCAACGTCCTGACTTTC.

This chain joins TRBV6-1 and TRBJ2-7, with D possibly matching TRBD1 (7 bases). V was pared by 11 bases and J by 2 bases, with 16 bases between. Per the germline V gene, CDR1 is MNHNS and CDR2 is SASEGT. The CDR3 contains 13 residues. In nucleotides, the CDR3 is TGTGCCTGCACACGCGGGACAGCCTACGAGCAGTACTTC. Translation: CACTRGTAYEQYF.

There are many counts of this clonotype. The chain has TRBV20-1 and TRBJ2-7; D call uncertain. V was cut by 0 bases and J by 3 bases, with 15 bases left in between. Germline CDR1 DFQATT, CDR2 SNEGSKA (reference sequence). CDR3 length: 15 amino acids. CDR3 region: CSARDTTQRRYEQYF. In DNA form, the CDR3 reads TGCAGTGCTAGAGATACGACTCAACGACGCTACGAGCAGTACTTC.

This chain links TRBV25-1 with TRBJ2-5; possibly TRBD1 for D (6 bases). The CDR3 loop spans 14 amino acids. V lost 4 bases, J lost 5 bases, and 14 bases lay in between. Germline V gene data show CDR1 as MGHDK and CDR2 as SYGVNS. CDR3 loop: CASSGGQGWETQYF. DNA for the CDR3: TGTGCCAGCAGTGGGGGCCAGGGGTGGGAGACCCAGTACTTC.

This clonotype was recorded at least ten times. This rearrangement joins TRBV28 to TRBJ2-6; D might be TRBD1 (5 bases). The ends were cut back, 2 bases at V and 2 bases at J, with 10 bases in the middle. Germline V lookup: CDR1 MDHEN, CDR2 SYDVKM. The CDR3 loop spans 16 amino acids. DNA for the CDR3: TGTGCCAGCAGTTTAATAGGGGCAACTGGGGCCAACGTCCTGACTTTC. It specifies CASSLIGATGANVLTF. The variable domain in full, with the rest retrieved from reference TRBV28 and TRBJ2-6, is DVKVTQSSRYLVKRTGEKVFLECVQDMDHENMFWYRQDPGLGLRLIYFSYDVKMKEKGDIPEGYSVSREKKERFSLILESASTNQTSMYLCASSLIGATGANVLTFGAGSRLTVL.

This clonotype has ten or more counts. This chain links TRBV7-7 with TRBJ2-1; tentative D call: TRBD2 (6 bases). This CDR3 is built from 15 residues. CDR1 is SSHAT and CDR2 is FNYEAQ in the germline V gene (reference sequence). Trimming removed 1 base from V and 4 bases from J, with 11 bases in between. The CDR3 bases are TGTGCCAGCAGCTTAGAACTAGCAGTTTACAATGAGCAGTTCTTC. Its translation is CASSLELAVYNEQFF.

With respect to this clonotype: A junction end diverges from the germline sequence, so it may reflect a read error. The V call is TRBV3-1, the J call TRBJ2-5, with D perhaps TRBD1 or TRBD2 (6 bases each). Germline CDR1 and CDR2: LGHDT and YNNKEL (reference sequence). The length of the CDR3 is 16 residues. This CDR3 reads CANSLIPTGAGETQYF. CDR3 DNA sequence: TGTGCCAACAGCCTCATCCCCACGGGGGCTGGGGAGACCCAGTACTTC.

This clonotype has at least ten counts. This chain connects TRBV11-2 to TRBJ2-1, with 10 bases matching TRBD2. This CDR3 is built from 16 residues. V gave up 4 bases and J gave up 0 bases; unmatched junction bases: 3. Germline lookup yields CDR1 SGHAT and CDR2 FQNNGV. The CDR3 protein is CASSWTSGSSYNEQFF. The CDR3 region has the DNA TGTGCCAGCAGCTGGACTAGCGGCAGCTCCTACAATGAGCAGTTCTTC.

This clonotype was counted ten times or more. The rearrangement uses TRBV5-1 and TRBJ2-1, with D possibly called TRBD1 or TRBD2 (5 bases each). Per germline, CDR1 SGHRS and CDR2 YFSETQ. The CDR3 length is 15 residues. Trimming stripped 9 bases from V and 1 base from J, with 17 bases between. The CDR3 nucleotides read TGCGCCACCCAAATAGGGACCGATTCCTACAATGAGCAGTTCTTC. Its translation is CATQIGTDSYNEQFF.

V gene TRBV4-1 combines with J gene TRBJ2-7, with TRBD1 matching over 10 bases. Trimming cost V 3 bases and J 3 bases; bases outside gene matches: 5. The CDR3 is 15 residues long. Germline CDR1 and CDR2: MGHRA and YSYEKL. CDR3 in amino acids: CASSHPGTGVYEQYF. CDR3 coding DNA: TGCGCCAGCAGCCACCCCGGGACAGGGGTCTACGAGCAGTACTTC.

This clonotype was picked up many times. V is TRBV11-2 and J is TRBJ2-3, with D possibly TRBD1 on 5 matching bases. Germline-derived CDR1 and CDR2 are SGHAT and FQNNGV. CDR3 length equals 15 residues. V gave up 7 bases and J gave up 4 bases, with 18 bases separating them. The CDR3 here is CASTQGGVMSDTQYF. CDR3 sequence (DNA): TGTGCCAGCACCCAGGGTGGGGTCATGTCAGATACGCAGTATTTT.

Ten or more counts support this clonotype. The chain combines TRBV28 with TRBJ2-4, with a weak D call TRBD2 (5 bases). The CDR3 is 16 amino acids. Trimming took 3 bases from V and 6 from J, leaving 18 bases between them. Germline V gene sequence: CDR1 MDHEN, CDR2 SYDVKM. The CDR3 region has the DNA TGTGCCAGCAGTTTGGTGCGGGCTTCAGTCGGAAACATTCAGTACTTC. Translating gives CASSLVRASVGNIQYF.

Only a few counts were recorded for this clonotype. The rearrangement links TRBV7-3 to TRBJ2-1; D is unclear. Germline CDR1 and CDR2: SGHTA and FQGTGA. The CDR3 totals 13 residues. The V end was cut by 3 bases, the J end by 7 bases, with 10 bases between. CDR3 in DNA: TGTGCCAGCAGCTTCCAAATAAGTAATGAGCAGTTCTTC. Its protein is CASSFQISNEQFF.

This clonotype has only a few counts. The chain links TRBV7-3 to TRBJ2-3, with TRBD2 matching 7 bases. This CDR3 is built from 15 residues. The V and J ends lost 2 bases and 5 bases, in that order; junction bases with no gene match: 7. Germline V gene lookup returns CDR1 SGHTA and CDR2 FQGTGA. This CDR3 is CASSLREASKDTQYF. In DNA form, the CDR3 reads TGTGCCAGCAGCTTACGGGAGGCTTCAAAAGATACGCAGTATTTT.

This chain uses TRBV19 with TRBJ2-7; D not resolved. The CDR3 extends over 14 amino acids. Germline CDR1 reads LNHDA; CDR2 reads SQIVND (reference sequence). Trimming removed 3 bases at V and 2 bases at J, with 11 bases between. DNA for the CDR3: TGTGCCAGTAGTATCGGCCAGACCACCTACGAGCAGTACTTC. Translating gives CASSIGQTTYEQYF.

This clonotype was seen only once. The chain joins TRBV2 to TRBJ1-6, with TRBD1 matching 7 bases. Looked up from germline, CDR1 is SNHLY and CDR2 is FYNNEI. This CDR3 comprises 14 residues. J gave up 8 bases and V 6 bases, and 7 bases lay outside the gene matches. The chain's CDR3 is CASRYGTAYSPLHF. The CDR3 DNA is TGTGCCAGCAGGTATGGGACAGCGTATTCACCCCTCCACTTT.

The rearrangement uses TRBV20-1 and TRBJ1-2, with D uncertain. CDR1 and CDR2 from the germline V gene are DFQATT and SNEGSKA (reference sequence). V gave up 4 bases and J gave up 6 bases, with 0 bases separating them. The CDR3 has 8 residues. CDR3 protein: CSANGYTF. The CDR3 DNA reads TGCAGTGCTAATGGCTACACCTTC.